This T cell receptor beta chain was profiled in a study of T-cell memory formation after mild COVID-19. The study's findings and limits: Mostly located in CM and EM were contracting CD4+ clones, with contracting CD8+ clones located in EMRA.

This CDR3 is 13 amino acids long. Trimming took 5 bases from V and 0 from J, leaving 6 bases between them. The germline V gene encodes CDR1 SGHRS and CDR2 YFSETQ. TCRdb re-analysed the 5' RACE reads in MiXCR, keeping a single row per CDR3 protein. This table has under 300,000 distinct CDR3 sequences, 16% appearing once. As for this clonotype: Its antigen is unidentified.

The sample was PBMCs or a T cell subset sorted from them (not recorded which). This chain uses TRBV5-1 with TRBJ2-1; D not certain. The receptor comes from a man younger than 30 who had mild COVID-19 (a few samples of this study predate the infection). Cell type and time point are not known. This chain's CDR3 is CASRAYSYNEQFF. For the CDR3, the DNA is TGCGCCAGCAGGGCGTACTCCTACAATGAGCAGTTCTTC. The complete variable domain, with remaining parts taken from reference TRBV5-1 and TRBJ2-1, reads KAGVTQTPRYLIKTRGQQVTLSCSPISGHRSVSWYQQTPGQGLQFLFEYFSETQRNKGNFPGRFSGRQFSNSRSEMNVSTLELGDSALYLCASRAYSYNEQFFGPGTRLTVL.